The 23 T cell receptor beta chains below all came from one sample that was sequenced in a study of T cell repertoires in cytomegalovirus infection (dated by TCRdb to 2018 to 2020). TCRdb records Illumina HiSeq 1500 as the sequencer. TCRdb passed the public sequencing reads through fastp at Q25 and MiXCR, retaining productive beta sequences. When rows share a CDR3 protein, they turn into one entry using the most common DNA and genes. Across this sample there are approximately 990,000 distinct CDR3 sequences, with approximately 32% seen only once. The ten top clones hold around 15% of the sample. Explained via the paper, the treatment or condition label denotes: in vitro stimulation with specific CMV peptide epitopes to enrich CMV-specific T cells. The antigens for these receptors are not known. Sequenced here: cultured CD8+ T cells from PBMCs, sampled from culture after CMV antigen stimulation. The source of these receptors is a human donor in good health (CMV status not recorded). Some clones in this sample may be carry-over from other donors' samples.

This clonotype was detected only a few times. The rearrangement links TRBV14 to TRBJ2-7, with 11 positions matching TRBD1. The V gene's germline CDR1 is SGHDN and CDR2 FVKESK. The CDR3 has 17 residues. V was clipped by 5 bases and J by 6 bases; unmatched bases: 15. This CDR3 reads CASSEAYGTGGNAEQYF. The CDR3 region has the DNA TGTGCCAGCAGCGAAGCATACGGGACAGGGGGAAATGCCGAGCAGTACTTC.

Ten or more counts support this clonotype. V gene TRBV12-3 or TRBV12-4 combines with J gene TRBJ2-7; D may be TRBD1 (7 bases). The V end lost 5 bases, the J end lost 10 bases, and 18 bases lay between the germline ends. This CDR3 region has 13 residues. The CDR3 bases are TGTGCCAGCAGTAGGAGGGGGCTTTTCGATCAGTACGTC. It encodes CASSRRGLFDQYV.

Comments on this clonotype: An end of the junction does not agree with germline; a read error may underlie this. The chain employs TRBV7-7 and TRBJ2-5; 7 bases are a match to TRBD1. Germline assignment: CDR1 SSHAT and CDR2 FNYEAQ (reference sequence). The CDR3 extends over 15 amino acids. The DNA of the CDR3 is TGTGCTAGCAGCTTACGGGACAGATACCAAGAGACCCAGTACTTC. This sequence encodes CASSLRDRYQETQYF. Full variable domain (rest looked up from reference TRBV7-7 and TRBJ2-5): GAGVSQSPRYKVTKRGQDVTLRCDPISSHATLYWYQQALGQGPEFLTYFNYEAQPDKSGLPSDRFSAERPEGSISTLTIQRTEQRDSAMYRCASSLRDRYQETQYFGPGTRLLVL.

This rearrangement joins TRBV19 to TRBJ2-7; 9 nucleotides line up with TRBD1. CDR1 and CDR2 from the germline V gene are LNHDA and SQIVND (reference sequence). The length of the CDR3 is 14 residues. In DNA, the CDR3 is TGTGTCACTAAAATGGGACAGGGTAACTACGAGCAGTACTTC. The encoded protein is CVTKMGQGNYEQYF.

The sample holds a few counts of this clonotype. The chain joins TRBV24-1 to TRBJ2-1; TRBD2 matches 7 bases. Germline CDR1 and CDR2: KGHDR and SFDVKD. V was clipped by 0 bases and J by 3 bases; unmatched bases: 10. The CDR3 consists of 18 residues. The CDR3 loop reads CATSDLAPAGRDYNEQFF. CDR3 DNA: TGTGCCACCAGTGATTTGGCCCCCGCGGGGAGGGACTACAATGAGCAGTTCTTC.

This clonotype was found a few times. This sequence joins TRBV12-3 or TRBV12-4 and TRBJ1-4; D unresolved. V was trimmed by 3 bases and J by 4 bases, leaving 21 bases between them. The CDR3 is made up of 18 amino acids. CDR3 sequence (DNA): TGTGCCAGCAGTTTTAGACTATCCCTTCGCGCAAGTAATGAAAAACTGTTTTTT. This codes for CASSFRLSLRASNEKLFF.

DNA for the CDR3: TGTGCCAGCTCACCAGAGAACAATGAGCAGTTCTTC. This translates into CASSPENNEQFF. The chain is built from TRBV18 and TRBJ2-1; D gene unclear. V was clipped by 2 bases and J by 5 bases, with 4 bases between them. Germline V CDR1 and CDR2: KGHSH, LQKENI. The CDR3 runs to 12 residues.

This clonotype came up a few times. V usage is TRBV27 and J usage is TRBJ2-2, with 8 bases identical to TRBD2. The V segment lost 5 bases and the J segment 7 bases; nucleotides outside the gene matches: 12. The CDR3 spans 16 residues. The germline CDR1 and CDR2 sequences are MNHEY and SMNVEV (reference sequence). In nucleotides, the CDR3 is TGTGCCAGCAGTCTCCCGGGCGGGGGGCGGATCGGGGAGCTGTTTTTT. This translates into CASSLPGGGRIGELFF.

This chain connects TRBV4-3 to TRBJ1-4, with TRBD1 identical over 8 bases. Germline V gene data show CDR1 as LGHNA and CDR2 as YSLEER. The CDR3 extends over 16 amino acids. V lost 0 bases to trimming and J lost 6 bases; unmatched junction nucleotides: 6. The CDR3 nucleotides read TGCGCCAGCAGCCAAGATTGGGGACAGGTGGATGAAAAACTGTTTTTT. It codes for CASSQDWGQVDEKLFF.

The rearrangement uses TRBV6-4 and TRBJ1-2, with 8 bases that match TRBD1. This CDR3 is 15 amino acids long. Germline V gene data show CDR1 as MRHNA and CDR2 as SNTAGT. The trim removed 7 bases at V and 4 bases at J, leaving 11 bases unmatched. CDR3 in amino acids: CASKPGTGFLYGYTF. CDR3 nucleotide sequence: TGTGCCAGCAAACCCGGGACAGGATTTCTCTATGGCTACACCTTC.

This clonotype turned up a few times. The chain is built from TRBV4-2 and TRBJ2-1; the match to TRBD2 covers 11 bases. This CDR3 is 17 amino acids long. Trimming took 3 bases from V and 1 from J; bases not matched to a gene: 5. Germline V gene sequence: CDR1 LGHNA, CDR2 YNFKEQ. The CDR3 loop reads CASSHPGLADSYNEQFF. The CDR3 DNA reads TGTGCCAGCAGCCATCCGGGACTAGCGGATTCCTACAATGAGCAGTTCTTC.

Regarding this clonotype: A read error may be the cause here, since a much bigger clone is one base away. The chain recombines TRBV7-2 with TRBJ2-7, with TRBD2 as a possible D gene (5 bases). This CDR3 region has 14 residues. Germline V gives CDR1 SGHTA, CDR2 FQGNSA. The CDR3 loop reads CASSLGTGIYEQCF. CDR3 nucleotides: TGTGCCAGCAGCTTAGGGACGGGGATCTACGAGCAGTGCTTC.

In the case of this clonotype: A much larger clone differs from this one at a single base, so this may be a read error. This sequence joins TRBV7-9 and TRBJ2-5, with a tentative D call TRBD1 (6 bases). Germline assignment: CDR1 SEHNR and CDR2 FQNEAQ (reference sequence). Trimming cost V 5 bases and J 1 base, with 11 bases left between them. The CDR3 consists of 14 residues. CDR3 protein: CASSADRSQETQYF. The CDR3, as DNA: TGTGCCAGCAGCGCCGACAGGAGCCAAGAGACCCAGTACTTC.

At least ten counts were recorded for this clonotype. This chain connects TRBV7-2 to TRBJ2-3; D is perhaps TRBD2 (5 bases). Trimming shortened V by 1 base and J by 6 bases, and 14 bases separated the two germline ends. The CDR3 has 15 residues. CDR1 is SGHTA, CDR2 FQGNSA, per germline. The CDR3 DNA reads as TGTGCCAGCAGCTTAGTAGGTCTAGCAACTGATACGCAGTATTTT. This gives the protein CASSLVGLATDTQYF.

V and J are TRBV20-1 and TRBJ1-1; D remains ambiguous. The CDR3 runs 14 residues. The V end was cut by 5 bases, the J end by 4 bases, with 17 bases between. Germline values: CDR1 DFQATT, CDR2 SNEGSKA (reference sequence). Written as DNA, the CDR3 is TGCAGTGCTCTACGTGGAGGGTTGAGCACTGAAGCTTTCTTT. It yields the protein CSALRGGLSTEAFF.

This clonotype has more than one count but fewer than ten. This sequence joins TRBV7-6 and TRBJ2-6; possibly TRBD1 for D (6 bases). V was trimmed by 7 bases and J by 3 bases, leaving 13 bases between them. This CDR3 contains 15 residues. Germline CDR1 and CDR2: SGHVS and FNYEAQ. The CDR3 is CASTKTGFGANVLTF. The CDR3 nucleotides are TGTGCCAGCACAAAAACAGGGTTTGGGGCCAACGTCCTGACTTTC. Variable domain in full (rest from reference TRBV7-6 and TRBJ2-6): GAGVSQSPRYKVTKRGQDVALRCDPISGHVSLYWYRQALGQGPEFLTYFNYEAQQDKSGLPNDRFSAERPEGSISTLTIQRTEQRDSAMYRCASTKTGFGANVLTFGAGSRLTVL.

This clonotype was counted a few times. The genes are TRBV5-4 and TRBJ2-7; 7 nucleotides match TRBD1. This CDR3 spans 15 amino acids. The trim removed 0 bases at V and 2 bases at J, leaving 5 bases unmatched. CDR1 and CDR2 from the germline V gene are SGHNT and YYREEE (reference sequence). In DNA, the CDR3 is TGTGCCAGCAGCTTGGAGGCAGGGGGAGCCTACGAGCAGTACGTC. Residues: CASSLEAGGAYEQYV.

This clonotype was picked up a small number of times. The V gene is TRBV20-1, the J gene TRBJ2-2; D may be TRBD2 (5 bases). The CDR3 runs 14 residues. Per the germline V gene, CDR1 is DFQATT and CDR2 is SNEGSKA (reference sequence). Trimming pared 4 bases from V and 4 bases from J, leaving 13 bases between. The chain's CDR3 is CSAIGGPGTGELFF. The CDR3, as DNA: TGCAGTGCTATTGGAGGCCCGGGCACCGGGGAGCTGTTTTTT.

This clonotype occurred a few times. The gene calls are TRBV4-1 and TRBJ2-1; 7 nucleotides match TRBD1. Germline trimming cut 7 bases from V and 3 bases from J; bases unmatched to any gene: 9. The CDR3 covers 15 residues. Germline V lookup: CDR1 MGHRA, CDR2 YSYEKL. As DNA, the CDR3 is TGCGCCAGCAACCCATCGGACAGGTACTACAATGAGCAGTTCTTC. Translated, it gives CASNPSDRYYNEQFF.

In its sample, this clonotype was seen a few times. This chain joins TRBV2 and TRBJ2-7, with D perhaps matching TRBD1 (5 bases). CDR3 length equals 17 residues. Trimming removed 7 bases from V and 0 bases from J, with 22 bases in between. Germline V lookup: CDR1 SNHLY, CDR2 FYNNEI. The CDR3 sequence: CASINRNRNLGSYEQYF. The CDR3 nucleotides read TGTGCCAGCATAAACCGCAACAGGAATCTAGGCTCCTACGAGCAGTACTTC.

The J gene is TRBJ2-3, the V gene TRBV7-9; D might be TRBD1 or TRBD2, each matching 5 bases. Germline assignment: CDR1 SEHNR and CDR2 FQNEAQ (reference sequence). This CDR3 is 14 amino acids long. Trimming pared 5 bases from V and 5 bases from J, leaving 14 bases between. CDR3 in DNA: TGTGCCAGCAGCCGGGACGTTTGGAGAGATACGCAGTATTTT. Amino acid sequence: CASSRDVWRDTQYF.

Details on this clonotype: The junction departs from the called germline gene at one end, perhaps through a read error. V gene TRBV7-3 combines with J gene TRBJ2-3, with TRBD1 matching over 7 bases. Germline V gene lookup returns CDR1 SGHTA and CDR2 FQGTGA. The CDR3 is 19 amino acids. CDR3 in DNA: TGTACCAGCAGCTTTGGACAGGATAGGGAATACATGGGCACAGATACGCAGTATTTT. This sequence encodes CTSSFGQDREYMGTDTQYF.

The chain has TRBV12-3 or TRBV12-4 and TRBJ1-1; TRBD1 is a possible D gene (5 bases). CDR3 length equals 12 residues. With 7 bases removed from V and 6 bases from J, the gap between germline ends came to 12 bases. CDR3 DNA: TGTGCCAGCAAGGACAACAGCGCTGAAGCTTTCTTT. Protein: CASKDNSAEAFF.